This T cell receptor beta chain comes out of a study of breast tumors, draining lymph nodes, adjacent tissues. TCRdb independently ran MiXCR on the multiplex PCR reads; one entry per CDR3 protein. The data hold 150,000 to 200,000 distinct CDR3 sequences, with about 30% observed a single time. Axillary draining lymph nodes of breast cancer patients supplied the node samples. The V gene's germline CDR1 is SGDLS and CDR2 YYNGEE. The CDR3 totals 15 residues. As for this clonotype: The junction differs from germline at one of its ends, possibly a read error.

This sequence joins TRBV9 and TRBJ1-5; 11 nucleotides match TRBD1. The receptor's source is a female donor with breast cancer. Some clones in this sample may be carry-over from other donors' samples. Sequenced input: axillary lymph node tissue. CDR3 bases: TGTGCCAGCAGCTCGGGACAGGGGGGCGGGCAGCCCCCGCATTTT. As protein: CASSSGQGGGQPPHF.